This entry lists 32 T cell receptor beta chains sequenced from one sample in a study of OX40 agonist ivuxolimab in advanced cancers. The repertoire was sequenced with immunoSEQ multiplex PCR; TCRdb's copy has only in-frame clones and lacks some. Among roughly 86,000 clones listed, 92% were seen once. The specimen comprised CD4+ or CD8+ T cells sorted from blood, sampled in a trial of the OX40 agonist ivuxolimab. Source of these receptors: an adult with an advanced solid tumor such as melanoma, head and neck, liver or kidney cancer.

This clone was counted a few times. The chain couples TRBV5-1 to TRBJ2-1; a weak D match, TRBD1 (7 bases). CDR3 length equals 15 residues. CDR1 and CDR2 (germline): SGHRS, YFSETQ. The V end lost 0 bases, the J end lost 4 bases, and 11 bases lay between the germline ends. CDR3 sequence: CASSLEQGTYNEQFF. The CDR3 DNA is TGCGCCAGCAGCTTGGAACAGGGGACTTACAATGAGCAGTTCTTC.

This chain uses TRBV11-1 with TRBJ2-1; perhaps D is TRBD1 or TRBD2 (6 bases each). The germline V gene encodes CDR1 SGHAT and CDR2 FQDESV (reference sequence). CDR3 size: 11 residues. V gave up 6 bases and J gave up 11 bases, with 11 bases separating them. CDR3 sequence: CASRRGVKQFF. CDR3 coding DNA: TGTGCCAGCAGGAGGGGGGTTAAGCAGTTCTTC.

The table lists this clone with a count of one. The chain recombines TRBV28 with TRBJ1-5, with D possibly being TRBD1 (5 bases). Germline V lookup: CDR1 MDHEN, CDR2 SYDVKM. The CDR3 is 18 amino acids. V lost 1 base and J lost 0, with 16 bases in between. CDR3 loop: CASSLFPRDVYSNQPQHF. Written as DNA, the CDR3 is TGTGCCAGCAGTTTATTCCCCCGGGACGTCTATAGCAATCAGCCCCAGCATTTT. The whole variable domain, filled in from reference TRBV28 and TRBJ1-5, reads DVKVTQSSRYLVKRTGEKVFLECVQDMDHENMFWYRQDPGLGLRLIYFSYDVKMKEKGDIPEGYSVSREKKERFSLILESASTNQTSMYLCASSLFPRDVYSNQPQHFGDGTRLSIL.

This clone was seen only a few times. The genes are TRBV27 and TRBJ1-2; 7 bases are shared with TRBD1. CDR1 and CDR2 from the germline V gene are MNHEY and SMNVEV (reference sequence). V trimming: 1 base; J trimming: 2 bases; junction bases outside the gene matches: 7. This CDR3 region has 16 residues. The chain's CDR3 is CASSLWAGGRNYGYTF. As DNA, the CDR3 is TGTGCCAGCAGTTTATGGGCAGGGGGTAGGAACTATGGCTACACCTTC.

The genes are TRBV7-6 and TRBJ2-3, with 9 bases lining up with TRBD2. Trimming removed 5 bases from V and 4 bases from J; junction bases left unmatched: 13. The CDR3 length is 17 residues. Per germline, CDR1 SGHVS and CDR2 FNYEAQ. In nucleotides, the CDR3 is TGTGCCAGCAGCCCCAGGGGGACTAGCCTTCCCCCAGATACGCAGTATTTT. This sequence encodes CASSPRGTSLPPDTQYF.

This clone was recorded a few times. The chain joins TRBV7-9 to TRBJ2-5; D is unclear. CDR3 size: 16 residues. Germline V gives CDR1 SEHNR, CDR2 FQNEAQ (reference sequence). The V end was cut by 1 base, the J end by 2 bases, with 14 bases between. The CDR3 loop is CASSLGVSRSQETQYF. The CDR3 DNA follows: TGTGCCAGCAGCTTAGGGGTTTCTAGGTCTCAAGAGACCCAGTACTTC.

This rearrangement joins TRBV30 to TRBJ2-1, with D perhaps TRBD2 (6 bases). V was cut by 0 bases and J by 7 bases, with 13 bases left in between. Looked up from germline, CDR1 is GTSNPN and CDR2 is SVGIG (reference sequence). The CDR3 runs to 14 residues. The CDR3 loop reads CAWSVGGSLNEQFF. The CDR3, as DNA: TGTGCCTGGAGTGTAGGAGGGTCATTAAATGAGCAGTTCTTC.

V gene TRBV6-1 combines with J gene TRBJ2-7; 9 nucleotides align to TRBD1. V shed 3 bases and J 3 bases; nucleotides not matched to a gene: 6. Germline V gene lookup returns CDR1 MNHNS and CDR2 SASEGT. The CDR3 has 15 amino acids. The CDR3 DNA follows: TGTGCCAGCAGTGACCGGGACAGGGAGGTCTACGAGCAGTACTTC. Its translation: CASSDRDREVYEQYF.

V and J are TRBV6-1 and TRBJ1-2, with 8 nucleotides matching TRBD1. In germline, CDR1 is MNHNS, CDR2 SASEGT. J was trimmed by 7 bases and V by 2 bases; bases with no gene match: 3. CDR3 length: 13 residues. The CDR3 sequence is CASSEQGASGYTF. The DNA for the CDR3 is TGTGCCAGCAGTGAACAGGGGGCCAGTGGCTACACCTTC.

The chain uses TRBV6-5 and TRBJ1-2; no clear D. V gave up 5 bases and J gave up 4 bases, with 8 bases separating them. Germline assignment: CDR1 MNHEY and CDR2 SVGAGI. This CDR3 has 12 amino acids. The CDR3 region is CASSEEVYGYTF. CDR3 DNA: TGTGCCAGCAGTGAAGAGGTCTATGGCTACACCTTC.

The rearrangement links TRBV21-1 to TRBJ1-2; the tabulated D call, TRBD1, remains unverified against the DNA. TRBV21-1 is a pseudogene. The CDR3 consists of 15 residues. CDR3 coding DNA: TGTGCCAGCAGCCAGGGACAGGGCGTTCTCGATGGCTACACCTTC. As protein: CASSQGQGVLDGYTF.

The chain couples TRBV5-1 to TRBJ2-3; D not resolved. The germline gives CDR1 SGHRS, CDR2 YFSETQ. The CDR3 covers 15 residues. Trimming cost V 4 bases and J 6 bases, with 18 bases left between them. DNA for the CDR3: TGCGCCAGCAGCGCCAGGACCGCCAGTAGGGATACGCAGTATTTT. Its protein is CASSARTASRDTQYF.

The chain has TRBV5-1 and TRBJ1-6; 7 positions agree with TRBD1. The CDR3 covers 16 residues. The germline V gene has CDR1 SGHRS and CDR2 YFSETQ. Trimming removed 4 bases from V and 8 bases from J; junction bases left unmatched: 12. The CDR3 DNA follows: TGCGCCAGCAGCCAAACTGGACAGGTTTATGATTCACCCCTCCACTTT. It yields the protein CASSQTGQVYDSPLHF.

This sequence joins TRBV7-2 and TRBJ1-3; TRBD1 is a possible D gene (6 bases). The CDR3 is 16 amino acids. Trimming shortened V by 5 bases and J by 2 bases, and 16 bases separated the two germline ends. Germline V gene lookup returns CDR1 SGHTA and CDR2 FQGNSA. As DNA, the CDR3 is TGTGCCAGCAGCCGTCCGGGGGCAGGGGCTGGAAACACCATATATTTT. Translated, it gives CASSRPGAGAGNTIYF. Full variable domain (rest looked up from reference TRBV7-2 and TRBJ1-3): GAGVSQSPSNKVTEKGKDVELRCDPISGHTALYWYRQSLGQGLEFLIYFQGNSAPDKSGLPSDRFSAERTGGSVSTLTIQRTQQEDSAVYLCASSRPGAGAGNTIYFGEGSWLTVV.

The rearrangement uses TRBV29-1 and TRBJ1-1, with TRBD1 matching over 8 bases. There are 13 residues in the CDR3. The trim removed 5 bases at V and 1 base at J, leaving 3 bases unmatched. Germline CDR1 and CDR2: SQVTM and ANQGSEA. The CDR3 region is CSVYRGRNTEAFF. The CDR3 DNA reads TGCAGCGTTTACAGGGGGAGGAACACTGAAGCTTTCTTT.

The CDR3 nucleotides are TGTGCCAGCAGCCCTACTCTAGGGGCCTACAATGAGCAGTTCTTC. It yields the protein CASSPTLGAYNEQFF. The chain links TRBV11-2 to TRBJ2-1; perhaps TRBD1 as D (5 bases). V lost 5 bases to trimming and J lost 2 bases, with 13 bases between them. The V gene's germline CDR1 is SGHAT and CDR2 FQNNGV. The CDR3 totals 15 residues.

This rearrangement joins TRBV7-2 to TRBJ2-3; possibly TRBD2 for D (5 bases). The germline V and J ends were trimmed by 6 bases and 2 bases, with 15 bases remaining between them. The CDR3 contains 15 residues. In germline, CDR1 is SGHTA, CDR2 FQGNSA. The CDR3 here is CASRPPGSHTDTQYF. The CDR3 nucleotides read TGTGCCAGCAGACCGCCGGGATCTCACACAGATACGCAGTATTTT.

The V gene is TRBV10-3, the J gene TRBJ1-5; D gene unclear. V was pared by 6 bases and J by 9 bases, with 15 bases between. The CDR3 contains 13 residues. CDR1 ENHRY and CDR2 SYGVKD come from the germline V gene. The CDR3 loop is CAISGQENGPQHF. CDR3 nucleotide sequence: TGTGCCATCAGCGGGCAGGAGAATGGGCCCCAGCATTTT.

The chain couples TRBV6-1 to TRBJ1-3; D call uncertain. The V end lost 2 bases, the J end lost 0 bases, and 8 bases lay between the germline ends. Germline values: CDR1 MNHNS, CDR2 SASEGT. This CDR3 has 15 amino acids. In DNA form, the CDR3 reads TGTGCCAGCAGTGAACTGAGGAGCTCTGGAAACACCATATATTTT. This gives the protein CASSELRSSGNTIYF.

The gene calls are TRBV6-5 and TRBJ2-2; perhaps D is TRBD1 or TRBD2 (6 bases each). CDR3 length equals 14 residues. Germline V gene data show CDR1 as MNHEY and CDR2 as SVGAGI. V was cut by 7 bases and J by 3 bases, with 12 bases left in between. Here the CDR3 DNA reads TGTGCCAGCATCGGCGGGACACACACCGGGGAGCTGTTTTTT. Protein: CASIGGTHTGELFF.

The CDR3 region has the DNA TGTGCCAGCAGCGTAGGGGAGGGGGACAGTCAGAACACTGAAGCTTTCTTT. Amino acids: CASSVGEGDSQNTEAFF. The V gene is TRBV9, the J gene TRBJ1-1, with 7 bases that match TRBD1. CDR3 length: 17 residues. Germline CDR1 SGDLS, CDR2 YYNGEE. The V gene end was trimmed by 0 bases and the J gene end by 1 base; junction bases not matched to a gene: 9.

The chain carries TRBV10-1 and TRBJ1-2; D possibly corresponds to TRBD1 (5 bases). V dropped 7 bases and J dropped 8 bases, with 20 bases sitting between them. The germline V gene has CDR1 WNHNN and CDR2 SYGVQD (reference sequence). The CDR3 totals 14 residues. The CDR3 sequence is CASTPLRQGGGYTF. The CDR3, as DNA: TGCGCCAGCACCCCACTCCGGCAGGGAGGCGGCTACACCTTC.

The count of this clone is one. This chain joins TRBV5-4 and TRBJ1-1; D not resolved. The V end was cut by 0 bases, the J end by 11 bases, with 17 bases between. Looked up from germline, CDR1 is SGHNT and CDR2 is YYREEE (reference sequence). The CDR3 loop spans 14 amino acids. The CDR3 here is CASSLDGSWGAAFF. DNA of the CDR3: TGTGCCAGCAGCTTGGACGGATCGTGGGGTGCTGCTTTCTTT.

The chain joins TRBV6-1 to TRBJ1-1; D not certain. This CDR3 region has 15 residues. V was trimmed by 5 bases and J by 0 bases, leaving 13 bases between them. Germline V gene data show CDR1 as MNHNS and CDR2 as SASEGT. In DNA, the CDR3 is TGTGCCAGCAGTACCCGCCCTTTTTTGAACACTGAAGCTTTCTTT. Protein product: CASSTRPFLNTEAFF.

This clone has a single count. The CDR3 sequence is CASSQGIPPQFF. DNA for the CDR3: TGCGCCAGCAGCCAGGGCATCCCCCCGCAGTTCTTC. The rearrangement uses TRBV4-1 and TRBJ2-1, with unresolved D. The CDR3 is 12 amino acids. Germline loops: CDR1 MGHRA, CDR2 YSYEKL. The germline V and J ends were trimmed by 3 bases and 12 bases, with 12 bases remaining between them.

CDR3 region: CSVATTGANPGNQPQHF. The CDR3 nucleotides read TGCAGCGTCGCCACAACCGGGGCTAATCCGGGCAATCAGCCCCAGCATTTT. The chain recombines TRBV29-1 with TRBJ1-5, with D perhaps matching TRBD1 (5 bases). Germline CDR1 is SQVTM and CDR2 is ANQGSEA. CDR3 size: 17 residues. Trimming left V 6 bases short and J 2 bases short, with 23 bases between.

This chain uses TRBV2 with TRBJ2-3, with TRBD1 as a possible D gene (6 bases). The germline gives CDR1 SNHLY, CDR2 FYNNEI. The length of the CDR3 is 14 residues. Trimming cost V 9 bases and J 1 base, with 14 bases left between them. As DNA, the CDR3 is TGTGCCAGTGATGAGGCAGGGGGCACAGATACGCAGTATTTT. It translates to CASDEAGGTDTQYF. Using reference TRBV2 and TRBJ2-3 for the parts outside the CDR3, the full variable domain is EPEVTQTPSHQVTQMGQEVILRCVPISNHLYFYWYRQILGQKVEFLVSFYNNEISEKSEIFDDQFSVERPDGSNFTLKIRSTKLEDSAMYFCASDEAGGTDTQYFGPGTRLTVL.

This clone was picked up a small number of times. This CDR3 is CASSSLTAGAPPDYGYTF. The CDR3 DNA sequence: TGTGCCAGCAGTTCCCTCACCGCCGGGGCGCCACCGGACTATGGCTACACCTTC. This chain connects TRBV27 to TRBJ1-2, with D tentatively TRBD1 (5 bases). The CDR3 contains 18 residues. CDR1 is MNHEY and CDR2 is SMNVEV in the germline V gene (reference sequence). The germline V and J ends were trimmed by 4 bases and 3 bases, with 24 bases remaining between them.

The V call is TRBV7-2, the J call TRBJ2-2; 7 bases align to TRBD2. The CDR3 loop spans 15 amino acids. Per the germline V gene, CDR1 is SGHTA and CDR2 is FQGNSA. The J segment lost 6 bases and the V segment lost 1 base, leaving 5 bases of the junction unmatched. DNA of the CDR3: TGTGCCAGCAGCTTAGTACTAGCGAGGTCCGGGGAGCTGTTTTTT. Amino acids: CASSLVLARSGELFF.

The CDR3 sequence: CAISDMGHSNQPQHF. The DNA of the CDR3 is TGTGCCATCAGTGACATGGGGCATAGCAATCAGCCCCAGCATTTT. The chain carries TRBV10-3 and TRBJ1-5; D might be TRBD1 (5 bases). The V and J ends lost 3 bases and 0 bases respectively, with 9 bases between them. The CDR3 sequence is 15 residues long. Germline V CDR1 and CDR2: ENHRY, SYGVKD.

A few counts support this clone. The chain couples TRBV15 to TRBJ1-1, with 8 nucleotides matching TRBD1. This CDR3 is 15 amino acids long. J lost 6 bases, V lost 0 bases, and 6 bases had no gene match. Germline CDR1 and CDR2: LNHNV and YYDKDF (reference sequence). The CDR3 reads CATSRDTGGGAEAFF. The DNA for the CDR3 is TGTGCCACCAGCAGAGATACAGGGGGAGGGGCTGAAGCTTTCTTT.

The chain uses TRBV2 and TRBJ1-2; D not resolved. CDR3 size: 15 residues. Per germline, CDR1 SNHLY and CDR2 FYNNEI. V gave up 1 base and J gave up 4 bases, with 13 bases separating them. CDR3 in DNA: TGTGCCAGCAGTGAAGATCTACAATCCTTCTATGGCTACACCTTC. Its translation is CASSEDLQSFYGYTF.